The text below deals with one TCR beta chain. Its antigen is undetermined. This may stem from a read error, because a much larger clone lies one nucleotide away. This sample is part of a study of T cells after yellow fever vaccination. This CDR3 comprises 19 residues. Germline V gene sequence: CDR1 MGHDK, CDR2 SYGVNS. The study, taken as a whole, reports: Abundant contaminating clonotypes from the bulk population could appear in FACS-sorted repertoires.

MiXCR was run by TCRdb on the 5' RACE reads, yielding one entry per CDR3 protein. The data show around 300,000 distinct CDR3 sequences, 4.1% seen once. V gene TRBV25-1 combines with J gene TRBJ2-3; D may correspond to TRBD1 or TRBD2 (7 bases each). Sequenced material: PBMCs, taken 5 days after the yellow fever booster vaccination. This TCR came from a man aged 18 to 29 who received the YFV17D yellow fever vaccine. For the CDR3, the DNA is TGTGCCAGCAGTGAGTCAGACCCAGGGGGGGGAGCCCGCACAGTTACGCAGTATTTT. It translates to CASSESDPGGGARTVTQYF.